One sample yielded the 20 T cell receptor beta chains listed below, sequenced in a study of post-analysis software for immune sequencing data. Unique molecular identifiers had been added to the TCR beta cDNA libraries. TCRdb processed the PCR reads anew with MiXCR; each CDR3 protein has one entry. The repertoire holds roughly 800,000 distinct CDR3 sequences, with approximately 53% as singletons. Notes on the study in general: A few TRBV segments (TRBV5-6, TRBV5-1 and TRBV20-1 among them) occurred more frequently in patients than in controls.

These receptors are not linked to any known antigen. Sequencing input: blood. The origin of the receptors is a girl aged 10 to 17 with multiple sclerosis.

This clonotype has a handful of counts. The chain links TRBV25-1 to TRBJ2-4; no definite D call. The end of the DNA aligns better with TRBJ2-5, so the J call may be wrong. This CDR3 is built from 12 residues. CDR1 MGHDK and CDR2 SYGVNS come from the germline V gene. The DNA for the CDR3 is TGTGCCAGCAGTGAGATTGGGGAGACCCAGTACTTC. Its protein is CASSEIGETQYF.

The chain joins TRBV20-1 to TRBJ2-3; 8 bases are a match to TRBD1. The CDR3 loop spans 17 amino acids. Trimming removed 1 base from V and 0 bases from J; junction bases left unmatched: 9. Germline CDR1 is DFQATT and CDR2 is SNEGSKA (reference sequence). CDR3 sequence (DNA): TGCAGTGCTAGAGTTGCCCTCGGACAGGGAAGCACAGATACGCAGTATTTT. It is translated as CSARVALGQGSTDTQYF.

V and J are TRBV5-1 and TRBJ2-7, with TRBD1 matching 7 bases. The junction had 11 bases not matched to a gene; V was cut back by 4 bases and J by 4 bases. In germline, CDR1 is SGHRS, CDR2 YFSETQ. The CDR3 spans 15 residues. CDR3 loop: CASSTTGRFGYEQYF. The CDR3 coding sequence is TGCGCCAGCAGCACGACAGGGCGATTTGGTTACGAGCAGTACTTC.

The chain has TRBV19 and TRBJ2-1, with D unclear. V was cut by 0 bases and J by 4 bases, with 1 base left in between. Germline V lookup: CDR1 LNHDA, CDR2 SQIVND (reference sequence). The length of the CDR3 is 12 residues. CDR3 in DNA: TGTGCCAGTAGTATAGAGTACAATGAGCAGTTCTTC. This gives the protein CASSIEYNEQFF.

The gene calls are TRBV5-1 and TRBJ1-1; D is unresolved. The length of the CDR3 is 15 residues. Trimming pared 1 base from V and 0 bases from J, leaving 10 bases between. Per the germline V gene, CDR1 is SGHRS and CDR2 is YFSETQ. The CDR3 DNA is TGCGCCAGCAGCTTGTCGCCGGGATTGAACACTGAAGCTTTCTTT. It is translated as CASSLSPGLNTEAFF.

The genes are TRBV12-3 or TRBV12-4 and TRBJ1-5, with D maybe TRBD1 (6 bases). V lost 6 bases and J 2 bases, leaving 17 bases between the germline ends. This CDR3 region has 16 residues. The DNA for the CDR3 is TGTGCCAGCAGCAGAGGACAGTTCGTCGGCAATCAGCCCCAGCATTTT. Its translation is CASSRGQFVGNQPQHF.

On this clonotype itself: This may be a read error, as it is one base from a much larger clone. V gene TRBV7-9 combines with J gene TRBJ2-4, with TRBD1 matching 7 bases. The J call is doubtful: the DNA matches TRBJ2-7 better. The germline gives CDR1 SEHNR, CDR2 FQNEAQ (reference sequence). There are 14 residues in the CDR3. The CDR3 bases are TGTGCCAGCAGTTTCGGGACAGCCCCCTACGAGCAGTACTTC. It translates to CASSFGTAPYEQYF.

This clonotype was recorded once. The chain is built from TRBV21-1 and TRBJ2-7; the DNA was not used to check the table's D call, TRBD1. TRBV21-1 counts as a pseudogene. The CDR3 consists of 17 residues. The CDR3 spells CASRRFPRQGGTYEQYF. The DNA of the CDR3 is TGTGCCAGCAGGCGGTTCCCTAGACAGGGGGGGACCTACGAGCAGTACTTC.

The chain couples TRBV29-1 to TRBJ2-1; 8 positions agree with TRBD2. CDR3 length: 14 amino acids. The germline V gene encodes CDR1 SQVTM and CDR2 ANQGSEA. Unmatched junction bases numbered 3, after V lost 2 bases and J lost 3 bases. The CDR3 is CSVENGGVYNEQFF. The CDR3 nucleotides are TGCAGCGTTGAAAACGGGGGGGTCTACAATGAGCAGTTCTTC.

CDR3 sequence: CSARESGARSYEQYF. For the CDR3, the DNA is TGCAGTGCTAGGGAATCCGGGGCTAGAAGCTACGAGCAGTACTTC. V gene TRBV20-1 combines with J gene TRBJ2-7; D tentatively fits TRBD1 or TRBD2 (5 bases each). Germline lookup yields CDR1 DFQATT and CDR2 SNEGSKA (reference sequence). The CDR3 extends over 15 amino acids. The V and J ends lost 3 bases and 3 bases respectively, with 18 bases between them.

This clonotype was counted a few times. The gene calls are TRBV7-6 and TRBJ2-1; no firm D call. Trimming took off 5 bases at V and 8 bases at J, with 16 bases between the two ends. This CDR3 is built from 14 residues. The germline V gene has CDR1 SGHVS and CDR2 FNYEAQ. The CDR3, as DNA: TGTGCCAGCAGCCCCGGGTCGGATTGGGATGAGCAGTTCTTC. Protein: CASSPGSDWDEQFF. The full variable domain, completed using reference TRBV7-6 and TRBJ2-1, is GAGVSQSPRYKVTKRGQDVALRCDPISGHVSLYWYRQALGQGPEFLTYFNYEAQQDKSGLPNDRFSAERPEGSISTLTIQRTEQRDSAMYRCASSPGSDWDEQFFGPGTRLTVL.

The J gene is TRBJ2-5, the V gene TRBV5-1; no clear D. The CDR3 is 15 residues long. Germline loops: CDR1 SGHRS, CDR2 YFSETQ. Trimming took off 0 bases at V and 0 bases at J, with 9 bases between the two ends. The CDR3 is CASSLASSYQETQYF. In DNA form, the CDR3 reads TGCGCCAGCAGCTTGGCCTCGTCGTACCAAGAGACCCAGTACTTC.

The CDR3 nucleotides read TGCAGTGCTGTGGACAGAGGCAGCAATCAGCCCCAGCATTTT. Protein product: CSAVDRGSNQPQHF. The chain couples TRBV20-1 to TRBJ1-5; D is perhaps TRBD1 (6 bases). The germline gives CDR1 DFQATT, CDR2 SNEGSKA (reference sequence). Trimming took 5 bases from V and 1 from J, leaving 12 bases between them. The CDR3 loop spans 14 amino acids.

The chain recombines TRBV7-9 with TRBJ2-7; 8 positions agree with TRBD1. With 4 bases clipped from V and 6 bases from J, the junction kept 8 bases outside the gene matches. The CDR3 is 14 amino acids. Germline-derived CDR1 and CDR2 are SEHNR and FQNEAQ (reference sequence). The CDR3 DNA sequence: TGTGCCAGCAGCTCAAGGACAGGGTCAAGCGAGCAGTACTTC. This codes for CASSSRTGSSEQYF.

In this sample, this clonotype turned up once. V and J are TRBV29-1 and TRBJ2-1; TRBD2 matches at 10 bases. Germline CDR1 is SQVTM and CDR2 is ANQGSEA. The CDR3 totals 13 residues. V gave up 7 bases and J gave up 10 bases; unmatched junction bases: 10. This chain's CDR3 is CSGERTSGDEQFF. The CDR3 coding sequence is TGCAGCGGCGAACGGACTAGCGGCGACGAGCAGTTCTTC.

Points on this clonotype: Relative to the germline gene, one junction end is altered; a read error may explain this. The rearrangement links TRBV5-6 to TRBJ2-7; 11 nucleotides line up with TRBD1. The CDR3 is made up of 14 amino acids. The germline CDR1 and CDR2 sequences are SGHDT and YYEEEE. The CDR3 bases are TGTGCCTGCAGGGACAGGGGGTTCACCTACGAGCAGTACTTC. Protein product: CACRDRGFTYEQYF.

The chain links TRBV7-3 to TRBJ2-3; 8 bases line up with TRBD2. This CDR3 has 18 residues. Looked up from germline, CDR1 is SGHTA and CDR2 is FQGTGA. Trimming at V came to 2 bases and at J to 2 bases, leaving 12 bases not matched to a gene. The CDR3: CASSLHPGLVSPTDTQYF. As DNA, the CDR3 is TGTGCCAGCAGCTTACATCCGGGACTAGTGAGCCCCACAGATACGCAGTATTTT.

The chain links TRBV7-2 to TRBJ2-1; 8 bases map to TRBD1. The germline V gene has CDR1 SGHTA and CDR2 FQGNSA. The CDR3 is 13 amino acids. The V gene end was trimmed by 6 bases and the J gene end by 7 bases; junction bases not matched to a gene: 5. The CDR3 reads CASSWDRPNEQFF. The CDR3 bases are TGTGCCAGCAGTTGGGACAGGCCAAATGAGCAGTTCTTC.

This clonotype was seen once. The CDR3 sequence is CASSLVRLAGPREQYF. As DNA, the CDR3 is TGTGCCAGCAGCTTAGTCAGACTAGCGGGCCCTAGGGAGCAGTACTTC. The rearrangement joins TRBV11-2 to TRBJ2-5, with 10 positions matching TRBD2. V lost 1 base and J lost 11; bases outside the gene matches: 13. The CDR3 consists of 16 residues. The germline V gene has CDR1 SGHAT and CDR2 FQNNGV.

This rearrangement joins TRBV20-1 to TRBJ2-5; 7 bases align to TRBD2. The germline gives CDR1 DFQATT, CDR2 SNEGSKA (reference sequence). V lost 5 bases to trimming and J lost 5 bases; unmatched junction nucleotides: 5. This CDR3 has 12 residues. The CDR3 DNA is TGCAGTGCTCGGACTAGTGCGGAGACCCAGTACTTC. Protein sequence: CSARTSAETQYF.